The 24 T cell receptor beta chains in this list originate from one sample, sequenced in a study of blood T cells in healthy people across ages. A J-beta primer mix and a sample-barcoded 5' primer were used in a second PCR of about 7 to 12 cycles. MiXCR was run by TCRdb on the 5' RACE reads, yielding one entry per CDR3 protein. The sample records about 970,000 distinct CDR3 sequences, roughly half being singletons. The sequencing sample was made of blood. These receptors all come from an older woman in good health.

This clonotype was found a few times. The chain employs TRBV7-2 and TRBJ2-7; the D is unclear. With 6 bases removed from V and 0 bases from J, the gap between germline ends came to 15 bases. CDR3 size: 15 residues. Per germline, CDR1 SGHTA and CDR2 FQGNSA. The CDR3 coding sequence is TGTGCCAGCAGGACCCAGGTTGGAGACTCCTACGAGCAGTACTTC. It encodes CASRTQVGDSYEQYF. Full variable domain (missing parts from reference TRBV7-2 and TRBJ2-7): GAGVSQSPSNKVTEKGKDVELRCDPISGHTALYWYRQSLGQGLEFLIYFQGNSAPDKSGLPSDRFSAERTGGSVSTLTIQRTQQEDSAVYLCASRTQVGDSYEQYFGPGTRLTVT.

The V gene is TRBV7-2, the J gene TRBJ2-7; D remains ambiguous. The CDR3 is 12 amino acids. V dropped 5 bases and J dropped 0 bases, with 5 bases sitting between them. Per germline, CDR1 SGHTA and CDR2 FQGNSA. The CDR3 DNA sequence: TGTGCCAGCAGCGTGCTCTCCTACGAGCAGTACTTC. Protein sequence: CASSVLSYEQYF.

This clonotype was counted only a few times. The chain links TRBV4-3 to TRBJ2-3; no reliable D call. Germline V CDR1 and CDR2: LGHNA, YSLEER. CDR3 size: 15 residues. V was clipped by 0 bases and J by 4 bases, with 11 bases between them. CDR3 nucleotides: TGCGCCAGCAGCCAAGAGGTGGCGGTACCAGATACGCAGTATTTT. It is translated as CASSQEVAVPDTQYF.

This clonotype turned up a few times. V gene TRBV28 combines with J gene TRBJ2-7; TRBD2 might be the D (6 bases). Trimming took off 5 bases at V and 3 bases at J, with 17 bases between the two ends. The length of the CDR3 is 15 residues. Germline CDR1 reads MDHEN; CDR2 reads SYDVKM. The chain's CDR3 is CASSETGLEYYEQYF. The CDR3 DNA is TGTGCCAGCAGTGAAACGGGACTCGAGTACTACGAGCAGTACTTC. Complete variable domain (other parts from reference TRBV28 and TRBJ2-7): DVKVTQSSRYLVKRTGEKVFLECVQDMDHENMFWYRQDPGLGLRLIYFSYDVKMKEKGDIPEGYSVSREKKERFSLILESASTNQTSMYLCASSETGLEYYEQYFGPGTRLTVT.

CDR3 residues: CASSYGGASSYNEQFF. Written as DNA, the CDR3 is TGTGCCAGCAGTTACGGGGGGGCGAGCTCCTACAATGAGCAGTTCTTC. This chain connects TRBV6-5 to TRBJ2-1; D possibly corresponds to TRBD2 (7 bases). Germline CDR1 MNHEY, CDR2 SVGAGI. V gave up 2 bases and J gave up 0 bases, with 11 bases separating them. The CDR3 loop spans 16 amino acids.

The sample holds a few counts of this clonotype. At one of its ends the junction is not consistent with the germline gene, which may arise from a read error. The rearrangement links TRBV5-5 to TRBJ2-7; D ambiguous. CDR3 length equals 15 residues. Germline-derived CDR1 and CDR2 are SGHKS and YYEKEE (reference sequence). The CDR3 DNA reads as TGTGCCAGCAGCTTGGCCTCTGAGGAACCCTATGAGCAGTACTTC. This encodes CASSLASEEPYEQYF.

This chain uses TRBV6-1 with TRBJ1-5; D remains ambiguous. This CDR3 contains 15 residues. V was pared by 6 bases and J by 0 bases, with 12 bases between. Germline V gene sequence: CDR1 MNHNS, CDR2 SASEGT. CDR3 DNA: TGTGCCAGCAGCCCCTCCGAGGTTAGCAATCAGCCCCAGCATTTT. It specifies CASSPSEVSNQPQHF.

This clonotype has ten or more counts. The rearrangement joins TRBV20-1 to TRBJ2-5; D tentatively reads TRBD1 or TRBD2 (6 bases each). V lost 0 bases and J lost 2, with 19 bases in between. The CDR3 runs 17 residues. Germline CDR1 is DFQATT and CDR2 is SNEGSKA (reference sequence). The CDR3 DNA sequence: TGCAGTGCTAGAGACCTCCTCTGGAGGGGGGTGCAAGAGACCCAGTACTTC. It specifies CSARDLLWRGVQETQYF.

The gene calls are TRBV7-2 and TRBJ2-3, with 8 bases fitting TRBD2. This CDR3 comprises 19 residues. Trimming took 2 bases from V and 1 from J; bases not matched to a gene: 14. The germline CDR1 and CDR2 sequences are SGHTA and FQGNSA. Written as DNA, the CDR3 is TGTGCCAGCAGCTTACACAGCGGGAGTTCTTCAGGGCGCACAGATACGCAGTATTTT. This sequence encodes CASSLHSGSSSGRTDTQYF. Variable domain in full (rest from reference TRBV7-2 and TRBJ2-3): GAGVSQSPSNKVTEKGKDVELRCDPISGHTALYWYRQSLGQGLEFLIYFQGNSAPDKSGLPSDRFSAERTGGSVSTLTIQRTQQEDSAVYLCASSLHSGSSSGRTDTQYFGPGTRLTVL.

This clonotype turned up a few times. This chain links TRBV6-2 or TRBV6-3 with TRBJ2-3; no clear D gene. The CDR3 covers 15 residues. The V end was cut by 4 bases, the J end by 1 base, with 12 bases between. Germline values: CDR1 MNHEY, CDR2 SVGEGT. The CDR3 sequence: CASSSPDEGTDTQYF. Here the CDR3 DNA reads TGTGCCAGCAGTTCCCCGGACGAGGGCACAGATACGCAGTATTTT.

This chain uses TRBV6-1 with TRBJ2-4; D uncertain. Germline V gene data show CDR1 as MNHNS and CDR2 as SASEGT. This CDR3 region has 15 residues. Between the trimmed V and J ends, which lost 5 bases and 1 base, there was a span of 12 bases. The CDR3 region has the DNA TGTGCCAGCAGTAAATTGGACCGGGCCAAAAACATTCAGTACTTC. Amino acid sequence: CASSKLDRAKNIQYF.

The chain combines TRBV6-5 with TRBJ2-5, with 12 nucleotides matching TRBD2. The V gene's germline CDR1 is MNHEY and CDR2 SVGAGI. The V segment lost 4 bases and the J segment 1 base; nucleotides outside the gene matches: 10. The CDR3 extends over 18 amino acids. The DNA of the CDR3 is TGTGCCAGCAGTTCGTTAAATTGGACTAGCGGGATCCAAGAGACCCAGTACTTC. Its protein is CASSSLNWTSGIQETQYF.

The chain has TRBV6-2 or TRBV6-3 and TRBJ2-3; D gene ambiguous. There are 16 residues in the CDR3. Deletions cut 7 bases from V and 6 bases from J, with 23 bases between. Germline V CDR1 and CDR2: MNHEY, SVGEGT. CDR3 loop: CASIHSPPLRTDTQYF. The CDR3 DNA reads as TGTGCCAGCATTCATAGTCCCCCATTACGAACGGATACGCAGTATTTT.

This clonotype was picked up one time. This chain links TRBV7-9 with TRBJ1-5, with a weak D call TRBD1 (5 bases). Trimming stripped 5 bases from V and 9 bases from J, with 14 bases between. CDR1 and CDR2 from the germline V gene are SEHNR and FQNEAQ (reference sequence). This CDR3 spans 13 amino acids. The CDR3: CASSRDSPTPQHF. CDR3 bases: TGTGCCAGCAGCAGGGACTCCCCTACGCCCCAGCATTTT.

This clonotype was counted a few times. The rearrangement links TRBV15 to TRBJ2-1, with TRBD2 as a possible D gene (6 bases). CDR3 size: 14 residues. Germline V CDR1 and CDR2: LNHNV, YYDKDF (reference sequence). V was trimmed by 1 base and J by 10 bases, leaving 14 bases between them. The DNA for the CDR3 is TGTGCCACCAGCAGAGGTTTAGGGAGGCGGGAGCAGTTCTTC. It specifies CATSRGLGRREQFF.

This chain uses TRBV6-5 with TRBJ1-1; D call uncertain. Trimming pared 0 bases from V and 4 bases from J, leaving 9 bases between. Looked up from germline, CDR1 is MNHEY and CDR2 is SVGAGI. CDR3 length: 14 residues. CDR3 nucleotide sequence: TGTGCCAGCAGTTACTCGATACTTTTCACTGAAGCTTTCTTT. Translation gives CASSYSILFTEAFF.

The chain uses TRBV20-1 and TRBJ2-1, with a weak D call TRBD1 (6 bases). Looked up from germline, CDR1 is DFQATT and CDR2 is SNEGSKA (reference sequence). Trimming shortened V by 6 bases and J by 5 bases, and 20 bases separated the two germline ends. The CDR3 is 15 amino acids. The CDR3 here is CSAKTIRDKHNEQFF. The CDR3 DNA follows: TGCAGTGCAAAAACAATCCGGGACAAGCACAATGAGCAGTTCTTC.

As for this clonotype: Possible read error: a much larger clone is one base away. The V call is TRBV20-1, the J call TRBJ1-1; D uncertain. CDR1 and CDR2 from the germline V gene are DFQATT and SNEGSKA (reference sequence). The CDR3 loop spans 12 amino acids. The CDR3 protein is CPTDSRETEAFF. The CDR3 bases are TGCCCCACTGACTCTCGGGAGACTGAAGCTTTCTTT.

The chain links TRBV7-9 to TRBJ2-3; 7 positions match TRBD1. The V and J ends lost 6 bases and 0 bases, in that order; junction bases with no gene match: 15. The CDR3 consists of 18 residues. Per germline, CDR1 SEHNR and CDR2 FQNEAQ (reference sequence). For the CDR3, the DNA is TGTGCCAGCAGGAACGCCCGCCCCGGGACAGTTAGCACAGATACGCAGTATTTT. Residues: CASRNARPGTVSTDTQYF.

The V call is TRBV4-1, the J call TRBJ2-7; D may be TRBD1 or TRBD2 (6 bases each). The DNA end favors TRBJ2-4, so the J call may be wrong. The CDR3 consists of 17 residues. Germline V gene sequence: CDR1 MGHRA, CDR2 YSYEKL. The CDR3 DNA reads TGCGCCAGCAGCCCTGGCTTGTCGACGGGGGCTGGAAACATTCAGTACTTC. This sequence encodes CASSPGLSTGAGNIQYF.

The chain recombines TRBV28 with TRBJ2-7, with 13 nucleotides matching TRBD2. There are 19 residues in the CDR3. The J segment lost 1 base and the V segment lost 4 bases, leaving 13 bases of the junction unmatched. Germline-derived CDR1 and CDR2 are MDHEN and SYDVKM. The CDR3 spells CASSSSGTSGTMISYEQYF. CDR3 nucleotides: TGTGCCAGCAGTTCGTCCGGGACTAGCGGGACCATGATTTCCTACGAGCAGTACTTC.

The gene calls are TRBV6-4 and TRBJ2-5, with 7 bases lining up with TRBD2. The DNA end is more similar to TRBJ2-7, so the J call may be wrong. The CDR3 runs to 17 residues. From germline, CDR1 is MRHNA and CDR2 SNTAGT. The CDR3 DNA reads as TGTGCCAGCAGTGACTATACCTTCCGCGGGAGCAGAAACGAGCAGTACTTC. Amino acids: CASSDYTFRGSRNEQYF.

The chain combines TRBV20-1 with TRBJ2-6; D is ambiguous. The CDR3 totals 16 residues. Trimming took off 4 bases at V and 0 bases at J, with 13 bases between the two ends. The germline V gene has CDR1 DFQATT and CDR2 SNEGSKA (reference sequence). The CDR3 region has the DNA TGCAGTGCTAAGGACCGTAAACTCTCTGGGGCCAACGTCCTGACTTTC. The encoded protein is CSAKDRKLSGANVLTF.

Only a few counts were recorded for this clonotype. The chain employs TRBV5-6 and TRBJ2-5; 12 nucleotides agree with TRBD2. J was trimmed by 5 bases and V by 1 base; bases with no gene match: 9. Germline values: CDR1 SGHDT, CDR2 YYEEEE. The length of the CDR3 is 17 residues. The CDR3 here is CASSLTLAGGPRETQYF. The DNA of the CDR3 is TGTGCCAGCAGCTTGACGCTAGCGGGAGGGCCTCGGGAGACCCAGTACTTC.